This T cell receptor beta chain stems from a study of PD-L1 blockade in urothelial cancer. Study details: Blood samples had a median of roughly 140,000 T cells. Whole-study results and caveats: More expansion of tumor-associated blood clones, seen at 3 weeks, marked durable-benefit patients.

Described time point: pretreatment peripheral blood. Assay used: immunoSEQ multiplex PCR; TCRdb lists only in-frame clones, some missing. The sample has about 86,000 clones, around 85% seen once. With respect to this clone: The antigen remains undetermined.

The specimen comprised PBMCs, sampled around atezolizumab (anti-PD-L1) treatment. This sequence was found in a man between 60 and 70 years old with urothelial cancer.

This chain's CDR3 is CAWSVRAGAWNEQFF. In DNA, the CDR3 is TGTGCCTGGAGTGTACGAGCGGGAGCGTGGAATGAGCAGTTCTTC. This rearrangement joins TRBV30 to TRBJ2-1; TRBD2 matches 8 bases. Germline V gives CDR1 GTSNPN, CDR2 SVGIG (reference sequence). V dropped 0 bases and J dropped 7; count of bases not matched to a gene: 8. CDR3 length equals 15 residues.